A single T cell receptor beta chain is shown here with its context. Produced via immunoSEQ multiplex PCR; TCRdb's table is partial and in-frame only. The table records around 30,000 clones, about 92% of them present only once. Germline values: CDR1 MNHEY, CDR2 SMNVEV (reference sequence). V lost 2 bases, J lost 6 bases, and 14 bases lay in between. The CDR3 totals 15 residues. This record comes from a study of chemoradiotherapy in HPV16-positive cancers. The rearrangement joins TRBV27 to TRBJ1-5, with D possibly matching TRBD1 (6 bases). The material was blood, obtained from a patient who underwent chemoradiotherapy. The receptor was derived from a human donor with HPV-associated anogenital cancer. The CDR3 bases are TGTGCCAGCAGTTTACAGGGGCAAATGGTTCAGCCCCAGCATTTT. It yields the protein CASSLQGQMVQPQHF.